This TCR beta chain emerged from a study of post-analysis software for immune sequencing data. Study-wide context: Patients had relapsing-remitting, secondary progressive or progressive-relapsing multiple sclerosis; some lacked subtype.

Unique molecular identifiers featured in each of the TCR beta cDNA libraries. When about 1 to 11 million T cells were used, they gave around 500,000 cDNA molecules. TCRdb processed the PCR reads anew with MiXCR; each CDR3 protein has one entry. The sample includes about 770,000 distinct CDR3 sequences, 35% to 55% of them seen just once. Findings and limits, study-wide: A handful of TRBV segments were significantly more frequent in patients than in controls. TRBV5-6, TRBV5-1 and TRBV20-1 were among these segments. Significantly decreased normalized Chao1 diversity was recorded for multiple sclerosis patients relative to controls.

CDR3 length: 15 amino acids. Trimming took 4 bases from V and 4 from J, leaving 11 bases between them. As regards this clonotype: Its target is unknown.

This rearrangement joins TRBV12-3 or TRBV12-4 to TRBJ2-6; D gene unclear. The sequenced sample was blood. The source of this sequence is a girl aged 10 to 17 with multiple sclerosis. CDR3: CASSSRTPGANVLTF. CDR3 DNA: TGTGCCAGCAGTTCCCGAACCCCAGGGGCCAACGTCCTGACTTTC.